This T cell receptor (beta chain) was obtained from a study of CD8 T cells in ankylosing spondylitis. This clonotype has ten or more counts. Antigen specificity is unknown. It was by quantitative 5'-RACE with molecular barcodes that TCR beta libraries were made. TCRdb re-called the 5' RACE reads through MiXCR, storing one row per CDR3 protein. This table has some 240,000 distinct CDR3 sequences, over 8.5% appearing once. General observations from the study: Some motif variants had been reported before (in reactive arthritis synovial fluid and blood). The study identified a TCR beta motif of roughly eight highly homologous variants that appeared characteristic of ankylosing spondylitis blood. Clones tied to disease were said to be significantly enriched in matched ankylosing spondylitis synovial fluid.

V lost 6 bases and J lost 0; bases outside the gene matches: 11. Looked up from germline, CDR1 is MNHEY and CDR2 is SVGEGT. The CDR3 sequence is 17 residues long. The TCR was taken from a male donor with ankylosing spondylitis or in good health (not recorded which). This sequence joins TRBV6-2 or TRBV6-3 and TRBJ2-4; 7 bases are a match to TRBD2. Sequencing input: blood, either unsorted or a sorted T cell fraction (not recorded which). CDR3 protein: CASRRDREALAKNIQYF. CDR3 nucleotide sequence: TGTGCCAGCAGACGCGACCGGGAGGCCCTAGCCAAAAACATTCAGTACTTC.